Shown below are 21 T cell receptor beta chains from a single sample sequenced in a study of cytomegalovirus exposure and HLA in healthy donors. Primers included in the PCR were 60 Vbeta and 13 Jbeta primers. Only in-frame clones appear in the TCRdb table, and some are missing; sequencing was by immunoSEQ multiplex PCR. With tens of thousands of clones in the sample, the ten largest clones hold about 10%. The sequencing input was PBMCs. These receptors were collected from a man in his forties or fifties in good health and CMV-seropositive.

This chain joins TRBV5-3 and TRBJ1-4; 10 bases align to TRBD1. TRBV5-3 is labeled an ORF, and its function is uncertain. The ends lost 4 bases at V and 2 bases at J; junction bases unmatched: 5. The CDR3 is 16 amino acids. The CDR3 DNA follows: TGTGCCAGAAGCCCAGACAGGGGGCAGACTAATGAAAAACTGTTTTTT. Translating gives CARSPDRGQTNEKLFF.

The chain employs TRBV5-8 and TRBJ2-7; D may be TRBD2 (6 bases). Germline V CDR1 and CDR2: SGHTS, YDEGEE. The CDR3 runs 13 residues. V dropped 4 bases and J dropped 2 bases, with 10 bases sitting between them. CDR3 sequence (DNA): TGTGCCAGCAGCCCCGGGAGCCCCTACGAGCAGTACTTC. Protein product: CASSPGSPYEQYF. Based on the CDR3 plus reference TRBV5-8 and TRBJ2-7, the full variable domain is EAGVTQSPTHLIKTRGQQATLRCSPISGHTSVYWYQQALGLGLQFLLWYDEGEERNRGNFPPRFSGRQFPNYSSELNVNALELEDSALYLCASSPGSPYEQYFGPGTRLTVT.

This rearrangement joins TRBV18 to TRBJ1-5, with TRBD1 as a possible D gene (5 bases). Germline-derived CDR1 and CDR2 are KGHSH and LQKENI. The CDR3 has 12 residues. The ends were cut back, 4 bases at V and 9 bases at J, with 10 bases in the middle. CDR3 protein: CASSRAQGPQHF. The CDR3, as DNA: TGTGCCAGCTCACGGGCCCAGGGGCCCCAGCATTTT.

The rearrangement joins TRBV12-5 to TRBJ1-1, with 12 positions matching TRBD1. With V trimmed by 9 bases and J by 2 bases, 7 bases remained unmatched. Per germline, CDR1 LGHNT and CDR2 FRNRAP. This CDR3 spans 15 amino acids. The CDR3, as DNA: TGTGCTAGGGCTCGGGACAGGGGGCTTAACACTGAAGCTTTCTTT. It is translated as CARARDRGLNTEAFF.

V and J are TRBV6-5 and TRBJ1-5, with 9 bases aligning to TRBD1. This CDR3 region has 14 residues. After removal of 6 bases from V and 3 bases from J, the junction contained 3 bases not matched to a gene. Germline V gene lookup returns CDR1 MNHEY and CDR2 SVGAGI. Here the CDR3 DNA reads TGTGCCAGCAGGGGACAGGGCCACAATCAGCCCCAGCATTTT. Translated, it gives CASRGQGHNQPQHF.

The chain combines TRBV29-1 with TRBJ2-3, with TRBD1 as a possible D gene (8 bases). Trimming stripped 7 bases from V and 2 bases from J, with 19 bases between. This CDR3 is built from 15 residues. Germline CDR1 and CDR2: SQVTM and ANQGSEA. The DNA for the CDR3 is TGCAGCGCCCAGGACAGGGAGGGAGTCACAGATACGCAGTATTTT. Its translation is CSAQDREGVTDTQYF.

The chain employs TRBV6-5 and TRBJ1-1; the match to TRBD1 covers 9 bases. This CDR3 region has 13 residues. V was pared by 5 bases and J by 9 bases, with 7 bases of the junction left unmatched. The V gene's germline CDR1 is MNHEY and CDR2 SVGAGI. The CDR3 DNA sequence: TGTGCCAGCAGTCTCCAGGGACAGGGAAAAGCTTTCTTT. Translated, it gives CASSLQGQGKAFF.

V is TRBV5-4 and J is TRBJ1-2; D is undetermined. CDR3 length equals 14 residues. Germline V CDR1 and CDR2: SGHNT, YYREEE (reference sequence). Trimming took off 7 bases at V and 6 bases at J, with 19 bases between the two ends. Here the CDR3 DNA reads TGTGCCAGCCTAGCCACGGGATTATTAAATGGCTACACCTTC. Its protein is CASLATGLLNGYTF.

The chain links TRBV11-3 to TRBJ1-5; the D gene is possibly TRBD1 (6 bases). V was pared by 11 bases and J by 2 bases, with 13 bases between. Germline V gene data show CDR1 as SGHNT and CDR2 as YENEEA. CDR3 length equals 13 residues. Here the CDR3 DNA reads TGTGCCCGGCCCAGGGGTGGCAATCAGCCCCAGCATTTT. Protein product: CARPRGGNQPQHF.

The V call is TRBV28, the J call TRBJ2-7, with a tentative D call TRBD1 (6 bases). This CDR3 has 17 residues. Trimming took off 2 bases at V and 6 bases at J, with 23 bases between the two ends. Germline CDR1 is MDHEN and CDR2 is SYDVKM. CDR3 coding DNA: TGTGCCAGCAGTTTAAAGTCTGATTGGACAGCCTCGAGCGAGCAGTACTTC. It translates to CASSLKSDWTASSEQYF.

CDR3 sequence (DNA): TGTGCCAGCAGTTTGCCAATGTCCCCTACACTATTCTATGGCTACACCTTC. It specifies CASSLPMSPTLFYGYTF. The chain joins TRBV28 to TRBJ1-2, with D unresolved. The CDR3 consists of 17 residues. Germline CDR1 is MDHEN and CDR2 is SYDVKM. V lost 3 bases and J 4 bases, leaving 21 bases between the germline ends.

The genes are TRBV6-6 and TRBJ2-1; TRBD2 agrees at 10 bases. CDR1 is MNHNY, CDR2 SVGAGI, per germline (reference sequence). V lost 6 bases and J lost 8; bases outside the gene matches: 13. The length of the CDR3 is 16 residues. The CDR3 DNA reads TGTGCCAGCAGACCGACTAAGCGGGGGGGCCGTGATGAGCAGTTCTTC. Translated: CASRPTKRGGRDEQFF.

The genes are TRBV27 and TRBJ2-2; D is perhaps TRBD1 (5 bases). Trimming stripped 7 bases from V and 0 bases from J, with 6 bases between. From germline, CDR1 is MNHEY and CDR2 SMNVEV (reference sequence). This CDR3 is built from 13 residues. The CDR3 region has the DNA TGTGCCAGCAAAGGGGCGAACACCGGGGAGCTGTTTTTT. This sequence encodes CASKGANTGELFF.

The chain links TRBV4-3 to TRBJ2-1; TRBD2 agrees at 9 bases. The CDR3 is made up of 16 amino acids. Trimming took 0 bases from V and 5 from J; bases not matched to a gene: 5. Germline CDR1 LGHNA, CDR2 YSLEER. This chain's CDR3 is CASSQEGAGGHNEQFF. CDR3 nucleotides: TGCGCCAGCAGCCAAGAAGGAGCGGGGGGCCACAATGAGCAGTTCTTC.

The chain uses TRBV5-6 and TRBJ2-5, with 13 nucleotides matching TRBD2. The CDR3 loop spans 16 amino acids. Germline lookup yields CDR1 SGHDT and CDR2 YYEEEE. Unmatched junction bases numbered 2, after V lost 2 bases and J lost 1 base. Here the CDR3 reads CASSLRLAGGQETQYF. The CDR3 DNA is TGTGCCAGCAGCTTACGACTAGCGGGAGGCCAAGAGACCCAGTACTTC.

The chain carries TRBV30 and TRBJ1-6; D perhaps matches TRBD1 (6 bases). Deletions cut 3 bases from V and 10 bases from J, with 13 bases between. In germline, CDR1 is GTSNPN, CDR2 SVGIG (reference sequence). This CDR3 is built from 13 residues. The CDR3: CAWSGQITSPLHF. Written as DNA, the CDR3 is TGTGCCTGGAGCGGACAGATTACCTCACCCCTCCACTTT.

V usage is TRBV7-6 and J usage is TRBJ2-3; maybe TRBD1 (6 bases). CDR3 length: 15 residues. Germline loops: CDR1 SGHVS, CDR2 FNYEAQ. Trimming cost V 5 bases and J 2 bases, with 14 bases left between them. The CDR3 region is CASSPNRDPTDTQYF. CDR3 nucleotide sequence: TGTGCCAGCAGCCCCAACAGGGATCCCACAGATACGCAGTATTTT.

This chain joins TRBV9 and TRBJ2-1, with TRBD1 as a possible D gene (6 bases). CDR1 and CDR2 from the germline V gene are SGDLS and YYNGEE. Trimming removed 0 bases at V and 2 bases at J, with 12 bases between. The CDR3 sequence is 16 residues long. The CDR3 loop is CASSVGPGVAYNEQFF. In DNA, the CDR3 is TGTGCCAGCAGCGTAGGTCCAGGGGTAGCCTACAATGAGCAGTTCTTC.

The V gene is TRBV7-2, the J gene TRBJ1-2, with D perhaps matching TRBD1 (5 bases). Looked up from germline, CDR1 is SGHTA and CDR2 is FQGNSA. V was trimmed by 5 bases and J by 4 bases, leaving 17 bases between them. There are 15 residues in the CDR3. CDR3 region: CASSPDWRGPYGYTF. In nucleotides, the CDR3 is TGTGCCAGCAGCCCCGATTGGAGGGGCCCCTATGGCTACACCTTC.

The V call is TRBV9, the J call TRBJ2-2; TRBD2 agrees at 8 bases. After removal of 1 base from V and 5 bases from J, the junction contained 10 bases not matched to a gene. The length of the CDR3 is 17 residues. Germline CDR1 is SGDLS and CDR2 is YYNGEE. The CDR3, as DNA: TGTGCCAGCAGCGTACCATCCTCGGGACTAGGGACCGGGGAGCTGTTTTTT. Translated: CASSVPSSGLGTGELFF.

The V call is TRBV28, the J call TRBJ2-5, with 7 nucleotides matching TRBD1. The junction had 2 bases not matched to a gene; V was cut back by 2 bases and J by 2 bases. CDR3 length equals 14 residues. Germline CDR1 and CDR2: MDHEN and SYDVKM. The CDR3 bases are TGTGCCAGCAGTTTAGGGGGACAGCAAGAGACCCAGTACTTC. Translating gives CASSLGGQQETQYF. Looking up the rest from reference TRBV28 and TRBJ2-5 gives the full variable domain: DVKVTQSSRYLVKRTGEKVFLECVQDMDHENMFWYRQDPGLGLRLIYFSYDVKMKEKGDIPEGYSVSREKKERFSLILESASTNQTSMYLCASSLGGQQETQYFGPGTRLLVL.